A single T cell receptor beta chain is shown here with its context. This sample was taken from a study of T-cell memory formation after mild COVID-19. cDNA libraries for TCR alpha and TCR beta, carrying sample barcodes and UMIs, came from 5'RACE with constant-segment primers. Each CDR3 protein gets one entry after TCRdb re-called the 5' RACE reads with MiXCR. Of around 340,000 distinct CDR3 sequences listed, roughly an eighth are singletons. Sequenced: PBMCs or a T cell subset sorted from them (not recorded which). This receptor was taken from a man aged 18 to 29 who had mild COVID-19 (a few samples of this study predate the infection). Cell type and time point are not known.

CDR3 in amino acids: CAISRGEYNEQFF. CDR3 bases: TGTGCCATCTCGAGGGGGGAATACAATGAGCAGTTCTTC. The chain carries TRBV10-3 and TRBJ2-1, with D tentatively TRBD1 or TRBD2 (6 bases each). Germline values: CDR1 ENHRY, CDR2 SYGVKD. The CDR3 consists of 13 residues. Trimming pared 8 bases from V and 4 bases from J, leaving 12 bases between.